The 20 T cell receptor beta chains presented below share a single source sample, sequenced in a study of control samples from healthy donors and cancer patients. The data were produced by immunoSEQ multiplex PCR, yet TCRdb's version contains in-frame clones alone and is incomplete. The sample consists of about 160,000 clones, 85% to 95% of them appearing once. Sequenced material: blood. The receptors were gathered from a woman in her fifties or sixties in good health.

The chain carries TRBV7-8 and TRBJ2-5; 9 bases align to TRBD2. The germline V gene encodes CDR1 SGHVS and CDR2 FQNEAQ. J was trimmed by 4 bases and V by 7 bases; bases with no gene match: 13. The CDR3 is 16 amino acids. CDR3 amino acids: CASKRLAGKLGETQYF. DNA for the CDR3: TGTGCCAGCAAACGGCTAGCGGGGAAATTGGGAGAGACCCAGTACTTC.

The chain is built from TRBV12-3 or TRBV12-4 and TRBJ1-4, with no clear D. The CDR3 is made up of 12 amino acids. Trimming stripped 5 bases from V and 7 bases from J, with 8 bases between. The CDR3 coding sequence is TGTGCCAGCAGTCCGGCAGGTGAAAAACTGTTTTTT. Residues: CASSPAGEKLFF.

The chain joins TRBV7-9 to TRBJ1-2; D not resolved. The CDR3 loop spans 14 amino acids. The germline CDR1 and CDR2 sequences are SEHNR and FQNEAQ (reference sequence). Trimming shortened V by 4 bases and J by 0 bases, and 9 bases separated the two germline ends. The CDR3 protein is CASSSRLSNYGYTF. CDR3 DNA sequence: TGTGCCAGCAGCTCTAGACTTTCTAACTATGGCTACACCTTC.

The V gene is TRBV15, the J gene TRBJ1-2, with D tentatively TRBD1 (5 bases). Germline V gene data show CDR1 as LNHNV and CDR2 as YYDKDF (reference sequence). CDR3 length equals 18 residues. Trimming took 3 bases from V and 4 from J, leaving 24 bases between them. CDR3 in amino acids: CATSSDYYRYGNSYGYTF. DNA of the CDR3: TGTGCCACCAGCAGCGACTACTACAGGTATGGCAACTCCTATGGCTACACCTTC.

This chain links TRBV19 with TRBJ1-5; TRBD1 matches at 12 bases. Germline V gene data show CDR1 as LNHDA and CDR2 as SQIVND (reference sequence). The CDR3 sequence is 14 residues long. With 7 bases clipped from V and 8 bases from J, the junction kept 6 bases outside the gene matches. The CDR3 region is CASTGDRGPEPQHF. CDR3 coding DNA: TGTGCCAGTACGGGGGACAGGGGGCCAGAGCCCCAGCATTTT.

The chain couples TRBV4-3 to TRBJ1-2; 10 bases align to TRBD1. The germline V gene has CDR1 LGHNA and CDR2 YSLEER. With 1 base clipped from V and 0 bases from J, the junction kept 2 bases outside the gene matches. This CDR3 region has 16 residues. The CDR3 protein is CASSQVTGGPNYGYTF. In nucleotides, the CDR3 is TGCGCCAGCAGCCAAGTGACAGGGGGCCCTAACTATGGCTACACCTTC.

The count of this clone is one. This chain joins TRBV6-2 or TRBV6-3 and TRBJ2-7, with 10 bases that match TRBD1. Per germline, CDR1 MNHEY and CDR2 SVGEGT. The CDR3 totals 15 residues. V lost 2 bases, J lost 3 bases, and 4 bases stayed unmatched. CDR3 DNA sequence: TGTGCCAGCAGTTACGAGACAGGGGGCTTCTACGAGCAGTACTTC. Its translation: CASSYETGGFYEQYF.

The CDR3 sequence is CASQLAGGQETQYF. In DNA, the CDR3 is TGTGCCAGTCAACTAGCGGGGGGGCAAGAGACCCAGTACTTC. The chain couples TRBV19 to TRBJ2-5; 13 bases match TRBD2. Per germline, CDR1 LNHDA and CDR2 SQIVND (reference sequence). The V gene end was trimmed by 8 bases and the J gene end by 2 bases; junction bases not matched to a gene: 2. The CDR3 has 14 amino acids.

The rearrangement joins TRBV4-2 to TRBJ2-5, with 9 bases that match TRBD1. The V segment lost 0 bases and the J segment 4 bases; nucleotides outside the gene matches: 3. Germline values: CDR1 LGHNA, CDR2 YNFKEQ. The CDR3 is made up of 15 amino acids. CDR3 nucleotides: TGTGCCAGCAGCCAAGATACAGGGGGCGGAGAGACCCAGTACTTC. It translates to CASSQDTGGGETQYF.

This chain joins TRBV9 and TRBJ1-1; D is unresolved. Germline assignment: CDR1 SGDLS and CDR2 YYNGEE. The CDR3 covers 13 residues. V gave up 3 bases and J gave up 5 bases, with 11 bases separating them. The CDR3 coding sequence is TGTGCCAGCAGCGGTAAAGGGTATACTGAAGCTTTCTTT. It codes for CASSGKGYTEAFF.

The chain recombines TRBV2 with TRBJ1-1; D gene unclear. In germline, CDR1 is SNHLY, CDR2 FYNNEI. The length of the CDR3 is 11 residues. Trimming removed 4 bases from V and 3 bases from J, with 3 bases in between. CDR3 DNA sequence: TGTGCCAGCAGTGGGTACACTGAAGCTTTCTTT. This translates into CASSGYTEAFF.

In its sample, this clone was seen once. V usage is TRBV7-8 and J usage is TRBJ1-2, with D possibly being TRBD1 (5 bases). Germline CDR1 is SGHVS and CDR2 is FQNEAQ. The CDR3 sequence is 18 residues long. V lost 5 bases and J 2 bases, leaving 24 bases between the germline ends. The CDR3 loop reads CASSPLAGTFLANYGYTF. DNA for the CDR3: TGTGCCAGCAGCCCCTTAGCGGGGACCTTCCTTGCGAACTATGGCTACACCTTC.

The V and J genes are TRBV5-4 and TRBJ2-7; D tentatively reads TRBD1 or TRBD2 (5 bases each). The CDR3 is 15 amino acids. CDR1 and CDR2 (germline): SGHNT, YYREEE (reference sequence). Trimming stripped 4 bases from V and 1 base from J, with 15 bases between. CDR3 sequence (DNA): TGTGCCAGCAGCCCGGTGGGGGATCGGTCCTACGAGCAGTACTTC. This encodes CASSPVGDRSYEQYF.

CDR3 loop: CASSPQGLPNTEAFF. The CDR3 DNA follows: TGTGCCAGCAGCCCACAGGGGTTACCGAACACTGAAGCTTTCTTT. V gene TRBV5-5 combines with J gene TRBJ1-1, with 7 bases fitting TRBD1. This CDR3 has 15 residues. Germline CDR1 and CDR2: SGHKS and YYEKEE (reference sequence). Losses at the gene ends were 4 bases for V and 1 base for J; bases not matched to a gene: 7.

The V gene is TRBV19, the J gene TRBJ1-5; 9 bases map to TRBD1. With V trimmed by 8 bases and J by 0 bases, 8 bases remained unmatched. This CDR3 contains 16 residues. Germline loops: CDR1 LNHDA, CDR2 SQIVND (reference sequence). The CDR3, as DNA: TGTGCCAGTGTTACCGGGACAGGGAATAGCAATCAGCCCCAGCATTTT. Translation: CASVTGTGNSNQPQHF. The full variable domain, in which reference TRBV19 and TRBJ1-5 provide the parts outside the CDR3, is DGGITQSPKYLFRKEGQNVTLSCEQNLNHDAMYWYRQDPGQGLRLIYYSQIVNDFQKGDIAEGYSVSREKKESFPLTVTSAQKNPTAFYLCASVTGTGNSNQPQHFGDGTRLSIL.

The chain recombines TRBV19 with TRBJ1-5; D remains unclear. Germline-derived CDR1 and CDR2 are LNHDA and SQIVND (reference sequence). Trimming took 0 bases from V and 5 from J, leaving 5 bases between them. The CDR3 contains 13 residues. CDR3 coding DNA: TGTGCCAGTAGTATAGAACCCCATCAGCCCCAGCATTTT. Protein product: CASSIEPHQPQHF. Full variable domain (rest looked up from reference TRBV19 and TRBJ1-5): DGGITQSPKYLFRKEGQNVTLSCEQNLNHDAMYWYRQDPGQGLRLIYYSQIVNDFQKGDIAEGYSVSREKKESFPLTVTSAQKNPTAFYLCASSIEPHQPQHFGDGTRLSIL.

The V gene is TRBV6-5, the J gene TRBJ2-3, with D possibly TRBD2 on 5 matching bases. Germline lookup yields CDR1 MNHEY and CDR2 SVGAGI. This CDR3 has 14 amino acids. Trimming stripped 6 bases from V and 7 bases from J, with 17 bases between. The CDR3 DNA is TGTGCCAGCAGGCCCACTGGAGGAAGGAATACGCAGTATTTT. This sequence encodes CASRPTGGRNTQYF.

The chain employs TRBV10-3 and TRBJ1-1, with D perhaps matching TRBD1 (6 bases). This CDR3 region has 13 residues. Germline V gene data show CDR1 as ENHRY and CDR2 as SYGVKD. The V end lost 9 bases, the J end lost 0 bases, and 11 bases lay between the germline ends. The CDR3 sequence is CAIRTDMNTEAFF. CDR3 nucleotide sequence: TGTGCCATTCGGACAGACATGAACACTGAAGCTTTCTTT.

This clone was counted once. CDR3 DNA sequence: TGTGCCAGCAGCTTAGGGCTCCGACCTGCCGAGCAGTACTTC. This gives the protein CASSLGLRPAEQYF. V and J are TRBV11-2 and TRBJ2-7; the D is unclear. With 1 base removed from V and 6 bases from J, the gap between germline ends came to 13 bases. From germline, CDR1 is SGHAT and CDR2 FQNNGV. This CDR3 has 14 residues. Filled out from reference TRBV11-2 and TRBJ2-7, the complete variable domain reads EAGVAQSPRYKIIEKRQSVAFWCNPISGHATLYWYQQILGQGPKLLIQFQNNGVVDDSQLPKDRFSAERLKGVDSTLKIQPAKLEDSAVYLCASSLGLRPAEQYFGPGTRLTVT.

The rearrangement joins TRBV24-1 to TRBJ1-4; D might be TRBD1 (5 bases). V shed 4 bases and J shed 4 bases, with 12 bases lying between them. The CDR3 length is 15 residues. Germline V gene lookup returns CDR1 KGHDR and CDR2 SFDVKD. CDR3: CATSERDFSNEKLFF. The CDR3, as DNA: TGTGCCACCAGTGAACGGGACTTCAGTAATGAAAAACTGTTTTTT.